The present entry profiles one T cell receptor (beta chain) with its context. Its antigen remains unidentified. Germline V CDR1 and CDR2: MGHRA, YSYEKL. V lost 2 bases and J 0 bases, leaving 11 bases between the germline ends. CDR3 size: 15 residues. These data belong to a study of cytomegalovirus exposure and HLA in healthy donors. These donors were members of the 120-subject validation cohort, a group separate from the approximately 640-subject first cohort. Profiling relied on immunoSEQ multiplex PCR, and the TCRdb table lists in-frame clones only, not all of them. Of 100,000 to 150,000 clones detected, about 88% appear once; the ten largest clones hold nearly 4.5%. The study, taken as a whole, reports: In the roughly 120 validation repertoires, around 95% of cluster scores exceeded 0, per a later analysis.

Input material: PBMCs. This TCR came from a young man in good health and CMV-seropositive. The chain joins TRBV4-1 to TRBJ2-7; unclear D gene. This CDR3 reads CASSQRLASSYEQYF. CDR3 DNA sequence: TGCGCCAGCAGCCAAAGACTGGCGAGCTCCTACGAGCAGTACTTC.